Listed below are T cell receptor beta chains from one sample, sequenced in a study of blood T cell repertoires in COVID-19. Profiled with immunoSEQ multiplex PCR; TCRdb holds only in-frame clones, not every one. The data hold about 190,000 clones, with about 88% observed a single time. The sample taken for sequencing was peripheral blood. These receptors were taken from a man between 25 and 39 years old with acute or convalescent COVID-19. Each CDR3 is given with its conserved first and last residue. D genes are given only for firm matches. Some rows mark clone size as missing; the rest say once, few, many or name a class of expanded clone.

TRBJ2-2,NA,TRBV7-8,NA,TGTGCCAGCAGCCCTCGGACCGGGGAGCTGTTTTTT,CASSPRTGELFF
TRBJ1-3,NA,TRBV12-3/TRBV12-4,NA,TGTGCCAGCACCCCCTTTGGAAACACCATATATTTT,CASTPFGNTIYF
TRBJ2-2,TRBD1,TRBV5-8,NA,TGTGCCAGCAGCGAAACCGGGACAGGGAAGGCCGGGGAGCTGTTTTTT,CASSETGTGKAGELFF
TRBJ1-1,TRBD1,TRBV7-9,once,TGTGCCAGCAGGCTGACAGGGACGAACACTGAAGCTTTCTTT,CASRLTGTNTEAFF
TRBJ1-4,NA,TRBV6-5,NA,TGTGCCAGCACTCCCAGGGCGGTGCTTAATGAAAAACTGTTTTTT,CASTPRAVLNEKLFF
TRBJ1-5,TRBD1,TRBV10-3,NA,TGTGCCATCAGTGAGACCCAAGTCCCTTGGCACGACAGGGCTAATCAGCCCCAGCATTTT,CAISETQVPWHDRANQPQHF
TRBJ1-2,TRBD1,TRBV7-8,NA,TGTGCCAGCAGCGCAATTAGGGGGCGTGGGCACTATGGCTACACCTTC,CASSAIRGRGHYGYTF
TRBJ2-7,NA,TRBV24-1,NA,TGTGCCACCAGTGATTCCTTCGAGGGGGACGAGCAGTACTTC,CATSDSFEGDEQYF
TRBJ2-1,NA,TRBV27,NA,TGTGCCACCAGCCCCACGAGTAACAATGAGCAGTTCTTC,CATSPTSNNEQFF
TRBJ2-7,NA,TRBV7-9,NA,TGTGCCAGCAGCTGGAGGGGTTACGAGCAGTACTTC,CASSWRGYEQYF
TRBJ2-2,NA,TRBV3-1/TRBV3-2,NA,TGTGCCAGCAGCTACAGCCTCACCGGGGAGCTGTTTTTT,CASSYSLTGELFF
TRBJ1-2,NA,TRBV6-6,NA,TGTGCCAGCAGTGCAGGCGGGGGGTACTATGGCTACACCTTC,CASSAGGGYYGYTF
TRBJ1-1,NA,TRBV5-1,NA,TGCGCCAGCAGCCGCGGCTTGGGAGGGACTGAAGCTTTCTTT,CASSRGLGGTEAFF
TRBJ1-3,NA,TRBV24-1,NA,TGTGCCACCAGTGATAAAGAGTCACTCCTTCGCTCTGGAAACACCATATATTTT,CATSDKESLLRSGNTIYF
TRBJ2-3,TRBD1,TRBV5-1,NA,TGCGCCAGCAGGGCCGGGACAGGCGGAGGCACAGATACGCAGTATTTT,CASRAGTGGGTDTQYF
TRBJ2-5,TRBD1,TRBV25-1,NA,TGTGCCAGCAGTGAAAGTTACAGGGGAGAGACCCAGTACTTC,CASSESYRGETQYF
TRBJ2-1,NA,TRBV28,NA,TGTGCCAGCAGTTTGGGCCCCTCCTCTTACAATGAGCAGTTCTTC,CASSLGPSSYNEQFF
TRBJ1-1,TRBD1,TRBV28,NA,TGTGCCAGCAGGTCTACAGGGGAAGGGTCTGAAGCTTTCTTT,CASRSTGEGSEAFF
TRBJ1-5,TRBD1,TRBV5-6,NA,TGTGCCAGCAGCTTTACAGGGGGCGAGAGCAATCAGCCCCAGCATTTT,CASSFTGGESNQPQHF
TRBJ2-1,NA,TRBV10-1,NA,TGCGCCAGCAGCCAGGCACCGTCCACAAGCCAGTTCTTC,CASSQAPSTSQFF
TRBJ2-7,NA,TRBV11-2,NA,TGTGCCAGCAGCCCGATCTCTCGGGGGAACGAGCAGTACTTC,CASSPISRGNEQYF
TRBJ2-7,TRBD2,TRBV5-4,few,TGTGCCAGCAGCTTTATCGGGAGGACGGGGGCCTACGAGCAGTACTTC,CASSFIGRTGAYEQYF
TRBJ1-6,NA,TRBV5-5,NA,TGTGCCAGCAGCAGACAGGACAATAATTCACCCCTCCACTTT,CASSRQDNNSPLHF
TRBJ1-1,NA,TRBV28,NA,TGTGCCAGCAAGGCCCAGGGGAACACTGAAGCTTTCTTT,CASKAQGNTEAFF